This T cell receptor beta chain was sequenced during a study of cytomegalovirus exposure and HLA in healthy donors (TCRdb year 2017). Study-wide context: An earlier analysis of more than 550 of the donors reported 250 to 350 Gb of sequence data and approximately 120 million unique TCR beta sequences obtained from about 200 million T cells. An early release covering roughly 600 HLA-typed donors comprised 250 to 350 gigabases of sequencing data and some 79 million unique TCR sequences. Of the roughly 410 genotyped donors, approximately 81% were placed in the genetic ancestry cluster associated with self-reported Caucasian donors. The study was designed to test whether signatures of past pathogen exposure could be identified by cataloging public T cell receptors. Using immunosequencing, the study profiled T cell repertoires from 666 subjects and related those repertoires to cytomegalovirus serostatus. In addition to the first cohort of around 670 subjects, a separate validation cohort of 100 to 150 different subjects was used. To predict cytomegalovirus infection status, the study combined high-throughput TCR immunosequencing, statistical association of individual TCRs with disease status, and machine learning. In a later analysis, previously published TCR beta repertoires from some 640 donors were re-analyzed and high-resolution HLA genotyping was added so that TCR occurrence patterns could be studied. Rather than drawing on any new phenotypic data, the later analysis identified candidate immune exposures from TCR beta sequences and the way those sequences occurred across donors. To decide whether each TCR beta V gene segment behaved as functional or pseudogenic, an earlier analysis of fewer than 750 of the donors relied on high-throughput TCR beta sequencing. Donor age, sex, ethnicity and CMV serostatus were collected together with the repertoire data. Genome-wide SNP genotypes for about 55% of the roughly 670 donors were used in a later genetic analysis, which treated that subset as a discovery cohort. All discovery cohort repertoires had been generated on a single sequencing platform. HLA typing covered class I and class II loci at four-digit resolution. The number of typed donors differed by locus: about 620-630 for A, B, C, DRB1 and DQB1; some 500 for DQA1; fewer than 610 for DPA1; and approximately 450 for DPB1. About 5 DR-DQ haplotypes were handled as single units for association and clustering, since linkage in the cohort was strong. On average, around 230,000 unique TCR beta nucleotide sequences were sequenced per donor among 398 genotyped donors of the cohort, with about 17% of those sequences being non-productive.

Library preparation used the immunoSEQ multiplex PCR assay. A mixture of 60 forward primers for TCR Vbeta segments and 13 reverse primers for TCR Jbeta segments was used in the multiplex PCR. Amplification of the CDR3 region of rearranged TCR beta genes was performed with a multiplex PCR assay on genomic DNA. The amplified TCR beta libraries were sequenced on the Illumina HiSeq System as 87-base-pair reads. The authors processed their data as follows. Across the 670 or so repertoires, a later analysis counted around 80 million unique TCR beta chains, around 11 million of which were shared by at least two donors. To remove PCR and sequencing errors, raw reads were error-corrected and collapsed into unique sequences using a nearest-neighbor algorithm that merged closely related sequences. CDR3 sequences were aligned to IMGT reference sequences to assign V, D and J gene segments. For a sequence to be retained, at least a six-nucleotide match to both a V gene segment and a J gene segment was required. A rearrangement was called productive if the CDR3 had no stop codons and remained in frame with V and J, and every other rearrangement was called non-productive. Following IMGT convention, CDR3 was defined as the stretch from the second conserved V-encoded cysteine up to the conserved J-encoded phenylalanine. The earlier analysis of roughly 590 of the donors excluded any sequence lacking an unambiguous match to a single V gene segment. In an earlier analysis of 450 to 750 of the donors, a V segment was called functional when productive rearrangements were above 56.7%, and segregating when the standard deviation between donors exceeded 5%. A statistical classification framework was built to diagnose cytomegalovirus status from the catalog of TCR beta chain sequences. A later analysis assigned V and J genes by comparing TCR nucleotide sequences with IMGT/GENE-DB human TR gene sequences. A later analysis assigned CDR3 sequences and most-parsimonious VDJ recombination scenarios with the TCRdist pipeline. In a later analysis, each TCR beta chain was defined by its CDR3 amino acid sequence together with its V-gene family, and reads without a unique V-gene family were excluded. As a way to deal with suspected cross-contamination and a sequencing artifact, a later analysis dropped 640 or so nucleotide sequences that were highly shared and had low generation probability. A later analysis calculated a clonal expansion index for each public chain from normalized within-repertoire ranks of inferred template counts. In a later analysis, generation probabilities were computed with a VDJ recombination model fitted to out-of-frame rearrangements, and the resulting probabilities were checked against IGoR. In a later analysis, hypergeometric tests were used to score TCR-TCR, TCR-HLA and TCR-CMV co-occurrence, with a repertoire-size bias correction applied to TCR pairs. To estimate false discovery rates, a later analysis permuted the HLA or CMV assignments 20 times. A later analysis grouped co-occurring TCRs with DBSCAN, adding TCRdist sequence similarity when clustering within HLA-allele-positive subsets. Repertoires with fewer than 30,000 or more than 120,000 public chains, plus five repertoires with anomalous nucleotide sharing, were excluded from co-occurrence clustering. Not all clones reach the TCRdb copy of this immuneACCESS table, which keeps in-frame sequences only. Checked studies attribute under half of the gap to unresolved V genes and leave the rest unexplained. The DNA gave D and trimming, while V, J and clone size come from that table. This sample comprises 55,000 to 80,000 clones, about two thirds of them detected only once. The top ten constitute about 2% of the sample.

In the case of this clone: Its recognized antigen is unknown. The input lacks base qualities; no much larger clone sits a single base away.

Points the paper makes about the study in general: A later analysis found that TCR association rates varied across HLA loci, with DRB1 alleles showing the most associated TCRs and HLA-C alleles the fewest. Cytomegalovirus status was reported to be diagnosed by the classifier with high specificity and sensitivity in both the original and validation cohorts. Because the 87-base-pair reads could not distinguish some IMGT-functional V segments, including TRBV6-2 and TRBV6-3, those segments were excluded. According to a later genetic analysis, donors in an Asian-associated ancestry cluster had fewer N-insertions in productive TCRs than the roughly 700-donor mean. Linkage disequilibrium might explain the correlated functional status among segregating V segments, but an unknown experimental factor could not be excluded. Immune exposure information for the cohort was limited to CMV serostatus. Presence/absence analyses assumed roughly uniform sequencing depth across donors, an assumption that may not hold. When HLA alleles, especially DR and DQ, strongly co-occurred, attributing TCR associations to individual alleles was difficult. V-gene and J-gene trimming of TCR beta chains was associated with a missense DCLRE1C variant in a later genetic analysis, and the association was replicated in an independent cohort. Because HLA typing was missing for some donors at each locus, association tests included only the typed subset. Across donors, most TCR sequences were observed very rarely, whereas some public TCRs were present in many individuals. In vitro tests confirmed that a few of the cytomegalovirus-associated TCR beta chains recognize cytomegalovirus antigens. In a later analysis, some 18,000 TCR beta sequences were associated with specific HLA alleles at a false discovery rate of 0.05. This cohort had only TCR beta chains sequenced, and the lack of alpha or paired-chain data limited which features could be detected. The study listed 150 to 200 TCR beta chains as associated with cytomegalovirus. In a later analysis, most CMV-associated TCR beta chains were found to appear HLA-restricted, with HLA associations seemingly driven largely by CMV exposure. The authors suggested that the approach could potentially be extended to other disease states and immunological phenotypes. Because counts were too low, 15 to 20 rarely observed V segments, including chromosome 9 orphons, were left out of the earlier analysis of about 620 of the donors. According to a later analysis, parvovirus B19, influenza, CMV and Epstein-Barr virus appeared linked to several top co-occurrence clusters. A further reported finding was that TCR beta sequences accurately predicted the HLA-A and HLA-B alleles for most subjects in the first cohort. In a later analysis, HLA-associated TCR beta chains were found to be more clonally expanded and to have lower generation probabilities than equally common non-associated chains. Broadly in line with IMGT annotations, most TCR beta V segments showed up in productive rearrangements about 87% or about 30% of the time in an earlier analysis of around 600 of the donors. A cluster of highly shared sequence variants was judged likely to be a technical artifact of the sequencing pipeline.

The cohort was made up of roughly 670 healthy bone marrow donors. At the time of sampling, all cohort members were nominally healthy, though unrecorded immune exposures were likely present. The donor tested CMV seronegative, placing the donor among the roughly 340 seronegative members of the cohort. A peripheral blood sample was provided by each donor, and peripheral blood mononuclear cells were used for TCR beta sequencing. The Qiagen DNeasy Blood Extraction Kit was used to extract genomic DNA from the blood cell samples. CDR3 length: 14 amino acids, cysteine to phenylalanine. The read is trimmed to its CDR3 DNA, 42 bases read in frame from base 1. Here V drops 1 base and J drops 3 bases, and the junction holds 4 bases not matched to any gene. Per the germline V gene, SGHRS is the CDR1 and YFSETQ is the CDR2.

This TCR was sampled from a woman aged 30 to 39 in good health and CMV-seronegative. The sequencing sample was made of PBMCs. Recombination linked TRBV5-1 to TRBJ2-7; 7 middle bases align to TRBD2. The sequenced DNA: TGCGCCAGCAGCTTGTCCGGGAGGAACTACGAGCAGTACTTC. Protein translation: CASSLSGRNYEQYF.